The 5 T cell receptor beta chains below all came from one sample that was sequenced in a study of cytomegalovirus exposure and HLA in healthy donors. Amplification used 60 Vbeta primers and 13 Jbeta primers. Here immunoSEQ multiplex PCR was the method, and the copy in TCRdb shows in-frame clones only, minus some. This sample has 110,000 or so clones, with approximately 16% found just once. Material for sequencing was PBMCs. These receptors originate from a female donor in good health and CMV-seronegative.

The chain carries TRBV14 and TRBJ1-2; tentatively, D is TRBD1 (6 bases). The CDR3 extends over 13 amino acids. The V end lost 4 bases, the J end lost 2 bases, and 8 bases lay between the germline ends. Germline V CDR1 and CDR2: SGHDN, FVKESK. CDR3 amino acids: CASSPTGNYGYTF. The CDR3 DNA follows: TGTGCCAGCAGCCCGACAGGAAACTATGGCTACACCTTC.

The table lists this clone with a few counts. This chain links TRBV28 with TRBJ1-1, with a possible D match to TRBD1 (5 bases). Trimming cost V 3 bases and J 2 bases, with 7 bases left between them. The germline gives CDR1 MDHEN, CDR2 SYDVKM. This CDR3 is built from 13 residues. CDR3 sequence (DNA): TGTGCCAGCAGTTTCGGACAAAACACTGAAGCTTTCTTT. Amino acid sequence: CASSFGQNTEAFF.

The chain recombines TRBV29-1 with TRBJ1-2; tentatively, D is TRBD1 (6 bases). This CDR3 has 16 residues. The V end was cut by 6 bases, the J end by 3 bases, with 23 bases between. CDR1 is SQVTM, CDR2 ANQGSEA, per germline. The CDR3 protein is CSVWVRGAPPYYGYTF. CDR3 coding DNA: TGCAGCGTCTGGGTCCGGGGGGCACCTCCGTACTATGGCTACACCTTC.

V usage is TRBV5-1 and J usage is TRBJ1-2, with a weak D call TRBD1 (6 bases). CDR1 is SGHRS and CDR2 is YFSETQ in the germline V gene. With 0 bases removed from V and 7 bases from J, the gap between germline ends came to 10 bases. This CDR3 has 13 residues. DNA for the CDR3: TGCGCCAGCAGCTTGGGCAGGGGCGGTGGCTACACCTTC. Protein: CASSLGRGGGYTF.

The CDR3 sequence: CASSIGGPGGSLNTEAFF. As DNA, the CDR3 is TGTGCCAGTAGTATAGGGGGGCCCGGCGGCTCCTTGAACACTGAAGCTTTCTTT. V and J are TRBV19 and TRBJ1-1; possibly TRBD1 for D (6 bases). The germline V and J ends were trimmed by 1 base and 0 bases, with 18 bases remaining between them. Germline loops: CDR1 LNHDA, CDR2 SQIVND (reference sequence). This CDR3 is built from 18 residues.